The present entry profiles one TCR beta chain with its context. The antigen is unknown. The sample comes from a study of T cells after yellow fever vaccination. General observations from the study: Reappearance after the booster was observed for most primary-vaccination clones (roughly 97% CD4, more than 70% CD8). Overall, a small share of clonotypes was seen in both CD4 and CD8 compartments. When the response was secondary, it was weaker but reached its peak faster, day 5 versus 15.

With 4 bases removed from V and 1 base from J, the gap between germline ends came to 12 bases. The germline CDR1 and CDR2 sequences are GTSNPN and SVGIG (reference sequence). The CDR3 is 14 amino acids. TCRdb processed the 5' RACE reads anew with MiXCR; each CDR3 protein has one entry. The sample holds 550,000 to 750,000 distinct CDR3 sequences; less than 15% are singletons and the top ten take roughly 13%. The TCR sequence derives from a man aged 30 to 45 who received the YFV17D yellow fever vaccine. The material was PBMCs, obtained on the day of the yellow fever booster vaccination. J is TRBJ2-3 and V is TRBV30; no clear D gene. The CDR3 coding sequence is TGTGCCTGGACCATGATCGGGCGCACAGATACGCAGTATTTT. Its protein product is CAWTMIGRTDTQYF. Variable domain in full (rest from reference TRBV30 and TRBJ2-3): SQTIHQWPATLVQPVGSPLSLECTVEGTSNPNLYWYRQAAGRGLQLLFYSVGIGQISSEVPQNLSASRPQDRQFILSSKKLLLSDSGFYLCAWTMIGRTDTQYFGPGTRLTVL.